The rows below give T cell receptor beta chains drawn from one sample of a study of blood T cell repertoires in COVID-19. Clones were sequenced by immunoSEQ multiplex PCR, and TCRdb holds only the in-frame ones, with some missing. The sample lists some 190,000 clones, around nine tenths occurring once. The specimen sequenced was peripheral blood. These receptors all stem from a human donor in a cohort sampled during active COVID-19. The CDR3 runs from the conserved cysteine through the conserved F or W. Each record gives: J gene, V gene, clone size, D gene, CDR3 protein, CDR3 DNA. D genes are given only for firm matches. Expanded clones are given a class, and other clones once, few, many or no size at all.

TRBJ1-4 TRBV9 . . CASSADVMREKLFF TGTGCCAGCAGCGCTGACGTGATGCGGGAAAAACTGTTTTTT
TRBJ1-5 TRBV11-2 . TRBD1 CASSLDSRAGGGQPQHF TGTGCCAGCAGCTTAGATTCTCGGGCAGGGGGAGGTCAGCCCCAGCATTTT
TRBJ2-6 TRBV6-2/TRBV6-3 once . CASSYSGSENGANVLTF TGTGCCAGCAGTTACAGTGGGAGCGAGAATGGGGCCAACGTCCTGACTTTC
TRBJ2-1 TRBV24-1 . TRBD1 CATSDYWDRGRLNEQFF TGTGCCACCAGTGATTACTGGGACAGGGGGCGCCTCAATGAGCAGTTCTTC
TRBJ2-2 TRBV19 . TRBD1 CASSTRTGFTGELFF TGTGCCAGTAGTACCAGGACAGGGTTCACCGGGGAGCTGTTTTTT
TRBJ2-3 TRBV10-2 few . CASSESPVSTDTQYF TGCGCCAGCAGTGAGTCGCCAGTAAGCACAGATACGCAGTATTTT
TRBJ2-7 TRBV29-1 . TRBD1 CSGGSSGGHEQYF TGCAGCGGGGGGTCTTCAGGGGGTCACGAGCAGTACTTC
TRBJ2-5 TRBV5-1 . TRBD1 CASRADRGLTETQYF TGCGCCAGCAGAGCGGACAGGGGGTTAACTGAGACCCAGTACTTC
TRBJ1-2 TRBV11-2 . . CASSSQGYGYTF TGTGCCAGCAGCTCCCAGGGGTATGGCTACACCTTC
TRBJ2-5 TRBV6-2/TRBV6-3 . . CASSWGVKETQYF TGTGCCAGCAGTTGGGGGGTGAAGGAGACCCAGTACTTC
TRBJ1-5 TRBV24-1 once . CATGSGYGQPQHF TGTGCCACCGGATCAGGGTACGGGCAGCCCCAGCATTTT
TRBJ1-2 TRBV4-1 . . CASSQAGVVGGYTF TGCGCCAGCAGCCAAGCCGGGGTCGTAGGCGGCTACACCTTC
TRBJ2-7 TRBV30 . . CAWSQGAYEQYF TGTGCCTGGAGCCAGGGCGCCTACGAGCAGTACTTC
TRBJ2-7 TRBV30 . TRBD1 CAFVGTGPYEQYF TGTGCCTTCGTCGGGACAGGGCCCTACGAGCAGTACTTC
TRBJ2-7 TRBV5-5 once TRBD2 CASSLALAGTSYEQYF TGTGCCAGCAGCTTGGCTCTAGCGGGGACCTCCTACGAGCAGTACTTC
TRBJ1-2 TRBV19 few . CASSSSYARTGHGYGYTF TGTGCCAGTAGTTCAAGCTACGCCCGAACAGGTCACGGCTATGGCTACACCTTC
TRBJ2-7 TRBV3-1/TRBV3-2 . . CASSHLRDSYEQYF TGTGCCAGCAGCCATCTCCGGGACTCCTACGAGCAGTACTTC
TRBJ2-1 TRBV6-1 . TRBD2 CASSVLAGGVNNEQFF TGTGCCAGCAGTGTCCTAGCGGGAGGGGTAAACAATGAGCAGTTCTTC
TRBJ2-3 TRBV16 once TRBD2 CASSQRREGADTQYF TGTGCCAGCAGCCAACGGCGGGAGGGGGCAGATACGCAGTATTTT